The 18 T cell receptor beta chains below were found in one sample sequenced in a study of blood T cell repertoires in COVID-19 (dated by TCRdb to between 2020 and 2021). The library was built by means of the immunoSEQ multiplex PCR assay. This immuneACCESS table, as held by TCRdb, lists in-frame sequences with V and J called but not all clones. Of the missing ones, under half trace to an unresolved V gene in checked studies; the others have no known cause. The sample records about 370,000 clones, over 75% of which are singletons. The ten largest clones represent about 1% of the sample. Specimen: PBMCs or T cells enriched from blood (not recorded which). These receptors all come from a man between 18 and 29 years old who had recovered from COVID-19.

This clone appeared once. The rearrangement uses TRBV7-9 and TRBJ1-2, with 11 bases matching TRBD1. CDR3 length equals 15 residues. The V gene end was trimmed by 4 bases and the J gene end by 4 bases; junction bases not matched to a gene: 5. The V gene's germline CDR1 is SEHNR and CDR2 FQNEAQ (reference sequence). The CDR3 DNA is TGTGCCAGCAGCTGGACAGGGGGCGGAAGCTATGGCTACACCTTC. Residues: CASSWTGGGSYGYTF.

The chain carries TRBV24-1 and TRBJ2-1, with a possible D match to TRBD1 (5 bases). Per germline, CDR1 KGHDR and CDR2 SFDVKD. Trimming took off 3 bases at V and 6 bases at J, with 17 bases between the two ends. The CDR3 loop spans 16 amino acids. CDR3 amino acids: CATSDDPGLGRNEQFF. In nucleotides, the CDR3 is TGTGCCACCAGTGATGACCCAGGTCTGGGGCGCAATGAGCAGTTCTTC.

V usage is TRBV5-8 and J usage is TRBJ2-7; TRBD1 matches 8 bases. Trimming removed 4 bases from V and 0 bases from J; junction bases left unmatched: 6. This CDR3 comprises 15 residues. Germline CDR1 SGHTS, CDR2 YDEGEE. The CDR3 nucleotides read TGTGCCAGCAGCCCTAGGGGACAGGACTCCTACGAGCAGTACTTC. It encodes CASSPRGQDSYEQYF.

The chain joins TRBV11-2 to TRBJ1-1; the D is unclear. The CDR3 length is 15 residues. From germline, CDR1 is SGHAT and CDR2 FQNNGV. The V and J ends lost 0 bases and 7 bases respectively, with 15 bases between them. CDR3: CASSLDRGGLIEAFF. The CDR3 nucleotides are TGTGCCAGCAGCTTAGATAGAGGCGGCCTAATTGAAGCTTTCTTT.

V and J are TRBV6-1 and TRBJ2-3; possible D gene TRBD1, 6 bases. Per the germline V gene, CDR1 is MNHNS and CDR2 is SASEGT. This CDR3 is built from 16 residues. Trimming took off 0 bases at V and 2 bases at J, with 12 bases between the two ends. The CDR3 bases are TGTGCCAGCAGTGAAGCAGGGGGACCCACCACAGATACGCAGTATTTT. Its protein product is CASSEAGGPTTDTQYF.

The rearrangement uses TRBV11-1 and TRBJ2-5, with 9 bases that match TRBD2. Germline CDR1 reads SGHAT; CDR2 reads FQDESV (reference sequence). The J segment lost 4 bases and the V segment lost 5 bases, leaving 8 bases of the junction unmatched. The CDR3 consists of 15 residues. This CDR3 is CASSPGTSLVETQYF. CDR3 DNA: TGTGCCAGCAGCCCCGGGACTAGCTTGGTAGAGACCCAGTACTTC.

This chain uses TRBV28 with TRBJ2-3, with 8 bases that match TRBD2. Germline assignment: CDR1 MDHEN and CDR2 SYDVKM. Losses at the gene ends were 3 bases for V and 1 base for J; bases not matched to a gene: 15. This CDR3 contains 19 residues. The CDR3 nucleotides read TGTGCCAGCAGTTTCCAGCGGGAGAACCGAGTATTGGGCACAGATACGCAGTATTTT. It yields the protein CASSFQRENRVLGTDTQYF.

The chain couples TRBV19 to TRBJ2-1; 12 bases align to TRBD2. The CDR3 is 16 residues long. CDR1 LNHDA and CDR2 SQIVND come from the germline V gene (reference sequence). With 4 bases clipped from V and 4 bases from J, the junction kept 5 bases outside the gene matches. The CDR3 sequence is CASSTPGLAGYNEQFF. The CDR3 nucleotides read TGTGCCAGTAGTACCCCGGGACTAGCGGGTTACAATGAGCAGTTCTTC.

This chain connects TRBV28 to TRBJ2-5; TRBD2 might be the D (5 bases). V was cut by 4 bases and J by 5 bases, with 8 bases left in between. The CDR3 runs to 12 residues. Germline-derived CDR1 and CDR2 are MDHEN and SYDVKM. The CDR3: CASSSAVETQYF. For the CDR3, the DNA is TGTGCCAGCAGTTCAGCGGTGGAGACCCAGTACTTC.

The DNA of the CDR3 is TGTGCCAGCAGCAAAGCTGACGCAGGGGGTCCCTACGAGCAGTACTTC. This sequence encodes CASSKADAGGPYEQYF. J is TRBJ2-7 and V is TRBV21-1; TRBD1, as called in the table, went unchecked against the DNA. TRBV21-1 is designated a pseudogene. The CDR3 loop spans 16 amino acids.

The chain couples TRBV6-5 to TRBJ2-7; TRBD2 matches 7 bases. V lost 6 bases to trimming and J lost 3 bases; unmatched junction nucleotides: 5. CDR1 is MNHEY, CDR2 SVGAGI, per germline. The CDR3 sequence is 13 residues long. The CDR3 DNA sequence: TGTGCCAGCAGATCCCGGGGGGACTACGAGCAGTACTTC. Protein product: CASRSRGDYEQYF.

The count of this clone is one. The rearrangement joins TRBV7-2 to TRBJ2-7, with unresolved D. Trimming removed 6 bases at V and 3 bases at J, with 12 bases between. The CDR3 has 13 amino acids. Germline-derived CDR1 and CDR2 are SGHTA and FQGNSA. CDR3 sequence: CASRADSLYEQYF. The DNA for the CDR3 is TGTGCCAGCAGGGCGGATTCCCTCTACGAGCAGTACTTC.

This sequence joins TRBV5-4 and TRBJ2-1; TRBD2 agrees at 8 bases. The CDR3 runs 16 residues. V shed 5 bases and J 0 bases; nucleotides not matched to a gene: 7. Germline CDR1 reads SGHNT; CDR2 reads YYREEE (reference sequence). This CDR3 is CASSSGLANSYNEQFF. The CDR3 coding sequence is TGTGCCAGCAGTTCCGGACTAGCCAACTCCTACAATGAGCAGTTCTTC.

The rearrangement links TRBV20-1 to TRBJ2-3, with D uncertain. Germline V gives CDR1 DFQATT, CDR2 SNEGSKA (reference sequence). Between the trimmed V and J ends, which lost 3 bases and 0 bases, there was a span of 7 bases. This CDR3 contains 13 residues. The CDR3 spells CSASVSSTDTQYF. The CDR3, as DNA: TGCAGTGCTAGTGTGTCTAGCACAGATACGCAGTATTTT.

V and J are TRBV4-2 and TRBJ2-2; D remains unclear. Trimming removed 1 base at V and 4 bases at J, with 10 bases between. CDR3 length: 15 residues. Per germline, CDR1 LGHNA and CDR2 YNFKEQ. The chain's CDR3 is CASSQAFRITGELFF. The CDR3 region has the DNA TGTGCCAGCAGCCAAGCCTTTAGAATCACCGGGGAGCTGTTTTTT.

Here the CDR3 DNA reads TGTGCCAGCAGTTTAAGAGCAGGGGTCGCCTACGAGCAGTACTTC. This codes for CASSLRAGVAYEQYF. The chain uses TRBV28 and TRBJ2-7; D perhaps matches TRBD1 (6 bases). Germline V gives CDR1 MDHEN, CDR2 SYDVKM. The CDR3 is 15 amino acids. The V end was cut by 2 bases, the J end by 2 bases, with 13 bases between.

The V call is TRBV5-1, the J call TRBJ1-1; 7 bases line up with TRBD1. After removal of 4 bases from V and 1 base from J, the junction contained 7 bases not matched to a gene. The CDR3 loop spans 15 amino acids. The V gene's germline CDR1 is SGHRS and CDR2 YFSETQ. CDR3 residues: CASSLWTGPNTEAFF. The CDR3 DNA reads as TGCGCCAGCAGCCTTTGGACAGGCCCGAACACTGAAGCTTTCTTT.

V is TRBV3-1 (or the pseudogene TRBV3-2) and J is TRBJ1-4; 10 nucleotides agree with TRBD1. CDR1 LGHDT and CDR2 YNNKEL come from the germline V gene (reference sequence). The CDR3 has 16 residues. Trimming cost V 4 bases and J 4 bases; bases outside gene matches: 6. CDR3 DNA: TGTGCCAGCAGCCGCGGACGGACAGGGGGTAATGAAAAACTGTTTTTT. Protein: CASSRGRTGGNEKLFF.